This T cell receptor beta chain was retrieved from a study of beta chain features in type 1 diabetes. The CDR3 contains 12 residues. Trimming took 5 bases from V and 7 from J, leaving 11 bases between them. Germline V lookup: CDR1 SQVTM, CDR2 ANQGSEA. The table lists this clone with a few counts. The antigen is unknown. Overall study findings and caveats: The study found fewer insertions and more deletions at VDJ junctions in type 1 diabetes patients. Shorter TCRB CDR3s, moderately but significantly so, marked every one of the four CD4+ subsets in Type 1 diabetes patients.

Every isolated RNA sample was fully reverse transcribed, so sequencing captured expressed TCRB transcripts. TCRdb's table, derived via immunoSEQ multiplex PCR, lists solely in-frame clones and lacks some. The data show some 160,000 clones, with approximately 10% seen just once and about 0.65% held by the top ten. On average, the one heparinised blood draw given by each donor was roughly 100 mL. The chain carries TRBV29-1 and TRBJ2-2; D is possibly TRBD1 (5 bases). The TCR comes from a woman aged 25 to 39 with type 1 diabetes. The sequencing sample was made of central memory CD4+ T cells from blood. The CDR3 is CSVPRANGELFF. The CDR3 DNA reads as TGCAGCGTTCCCAGGGCGAACGGGGAGCTGTTTTTT.